This T cell receptor (beta chain) was observed in a study of blood T cell dynamics during melanoma immunotherapy. The time point: pre-treatment baseline. Patients had no prior systemic cancer treatment, immunosuppressants or other active cancers. Some clones are missing from TCRdb's copy, which holds only in-frame ones; the method was immunoSEQ multiplex PCR. The table lists some 25,000 clones, 87% of them singletons. J gave up 3 bases and V 1 base, and 4 bases lay outside the gene matches. CDR1 is LNHDA and CDR2 is SQIVND in the germline V gene (reference sequence). The CDR3 covers 15 residues. General observations from the study: Clones driving repertoire changes may be melanoma-specific or general immune activation.

A remark on this clone: Its antigen remains unidentified.

The chain recombines TRBV19 with TRBJ2-7; the match to TRBD2 covers 9 bases. Sequenced here: blood, sampled from a patient treated with checkpoint blockade. The TCR was taken from a human donor with melanoma. Here the CDR3 reads CASSIGSGSGYEQYF. CDR3 bases: TGTGCCAGTAGTATAGGTAGCGGGAGTGGCTACGAGCAGTACTTC.